The clone carrying this T cell receptor beta chain qualifies as medium-sized. Sequenced by immunoSEQ multiplex PCR; TCRdb stores in-frame clones only, minus some. The profile shows a few hundred thousand clones, 80% to 90% of them singletons. The CDR3 sequence is 15 residues long. With 3 bases removed from V and 5 bases from J, the gap between germline ends came to 16 bases. Germline assignment: CDR1 ENHRY and CDR2 SYGVKD. The data are from a study of blood T cell repertoires in COVID-19. Ages ranged from about 18 to 89 years, with residence in 24 US areas. The specimen was PBMCs or T cells enriched from blood (not recorded which). The sequence came from a woman aged 45-65 years who had recovered from COVID-19. The J gene is TRBJ1-1, the V gene TRBV10-3; a possible D gene is TRBD1 (5 bases). CDR3 sequence: CAISDPAGGRTEAFF. CDR3 DNA: TGTGCCATCAGTGATCCAGCCGGGGGACGGACTGAAGCTTTCTTT.